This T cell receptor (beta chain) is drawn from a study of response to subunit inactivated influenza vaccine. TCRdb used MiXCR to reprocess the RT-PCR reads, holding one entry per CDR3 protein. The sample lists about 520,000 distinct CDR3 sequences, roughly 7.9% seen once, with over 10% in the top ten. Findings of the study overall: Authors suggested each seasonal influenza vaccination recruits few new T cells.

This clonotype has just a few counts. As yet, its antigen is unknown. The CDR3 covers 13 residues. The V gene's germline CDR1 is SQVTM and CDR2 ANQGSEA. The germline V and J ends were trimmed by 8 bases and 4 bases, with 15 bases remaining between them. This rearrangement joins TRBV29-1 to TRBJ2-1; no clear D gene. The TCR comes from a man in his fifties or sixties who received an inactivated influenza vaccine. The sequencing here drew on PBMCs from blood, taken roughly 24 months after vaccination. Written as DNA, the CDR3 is TGCAGCCTCTGGCCCGGAGAATACAATGAGCAGTTCTTC. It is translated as CSLWPGEYNEQFF.